This T cell receptor (beta chain) was sequenced during a study of shared clonotypes between healthy human individuals. The germline V gene has CDR1 SGHAT and CDR2 FQNNGV. V shed 5 bases and J 4 bases; nucleotides not matched to a gene: 7. There are 14 residues in the CDR3. TCRdb's copy holds only in-frame clones and misses some; the assay was immunoSEQ multiplex PCR. The sample records 2 million to 3 million clones, 93% being singletons. The sequence came from a man younger than 30 in good health. Some clones in this sample may be carry-over from other donors' samples. The sample taken for sequencing was naive CD4+ T cells from PBMCs. Subset described: CD45RA+ positively selected. The genes are TRBV11-2 and TRBJ2-5; 7 bases match TRBD1. For the CDR3, the DNA is TGTGCCAGCAGCCCTCCGGGACAGCGAGAGACCCAGTACTTC. Translated: CASSPPGQRETQYF.